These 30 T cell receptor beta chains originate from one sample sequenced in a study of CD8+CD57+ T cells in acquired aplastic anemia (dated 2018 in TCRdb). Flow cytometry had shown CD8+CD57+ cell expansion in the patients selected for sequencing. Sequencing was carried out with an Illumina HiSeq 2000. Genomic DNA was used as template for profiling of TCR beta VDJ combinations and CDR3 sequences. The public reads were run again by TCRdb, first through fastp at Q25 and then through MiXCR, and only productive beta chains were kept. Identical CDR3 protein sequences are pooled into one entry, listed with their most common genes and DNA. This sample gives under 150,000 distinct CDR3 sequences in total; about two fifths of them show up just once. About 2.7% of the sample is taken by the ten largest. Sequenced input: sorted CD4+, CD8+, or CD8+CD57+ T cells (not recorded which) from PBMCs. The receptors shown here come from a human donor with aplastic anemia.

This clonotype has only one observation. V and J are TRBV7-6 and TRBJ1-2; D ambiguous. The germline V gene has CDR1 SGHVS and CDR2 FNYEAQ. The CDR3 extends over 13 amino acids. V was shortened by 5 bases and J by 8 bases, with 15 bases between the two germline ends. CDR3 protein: CASSQLGSEGYTF. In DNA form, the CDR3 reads TGTGCCAGCAGCCAACTGGGTTCTGAAGGCTACACCTTC.

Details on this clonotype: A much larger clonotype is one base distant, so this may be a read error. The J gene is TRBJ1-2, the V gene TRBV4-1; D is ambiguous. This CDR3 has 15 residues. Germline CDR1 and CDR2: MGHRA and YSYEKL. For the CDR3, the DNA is TGCGCCGGCAGCTCGGACCCCAAGGTTAACTATGGCTACACCTTC. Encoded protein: CAGSSDPKVNYGYTF.

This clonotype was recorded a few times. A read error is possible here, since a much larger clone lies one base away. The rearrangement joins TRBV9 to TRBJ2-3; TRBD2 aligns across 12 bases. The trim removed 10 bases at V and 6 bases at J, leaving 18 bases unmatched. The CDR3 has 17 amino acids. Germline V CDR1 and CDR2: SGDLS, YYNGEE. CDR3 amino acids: CAPARSSSGGAGDTQYF. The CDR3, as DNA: TGTGCCCCAGCAAGGTCGTCTAGCGGGGGGGCAGGTGATACGCAGTATTTT.

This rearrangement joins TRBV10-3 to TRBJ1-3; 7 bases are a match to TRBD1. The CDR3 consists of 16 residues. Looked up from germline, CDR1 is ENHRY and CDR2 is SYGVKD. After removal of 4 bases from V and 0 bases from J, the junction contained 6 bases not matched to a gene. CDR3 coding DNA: TGTGCCATCAGTGCACCGGGACAGTACTCTGGAAACACCATATATTTT. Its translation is CAISAPGQYSGNTIYF.

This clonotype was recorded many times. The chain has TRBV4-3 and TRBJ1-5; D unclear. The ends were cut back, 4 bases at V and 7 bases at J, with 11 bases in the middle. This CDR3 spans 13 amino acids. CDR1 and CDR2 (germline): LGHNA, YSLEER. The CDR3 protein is CASSRQRGQPQHF. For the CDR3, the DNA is TGCGCCAGCAGCCGACAACGAGGGCAGCCCCAGCATTTT.

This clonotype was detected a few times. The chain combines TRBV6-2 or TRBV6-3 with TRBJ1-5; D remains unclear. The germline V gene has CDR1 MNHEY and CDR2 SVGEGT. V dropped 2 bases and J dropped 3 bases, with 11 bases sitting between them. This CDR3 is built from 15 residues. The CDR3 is CASSYGITTNQPQHF. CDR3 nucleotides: TGTGCCAGCAGTTACGGGATTACGACCAATCAGCCCCAGCATTTT.

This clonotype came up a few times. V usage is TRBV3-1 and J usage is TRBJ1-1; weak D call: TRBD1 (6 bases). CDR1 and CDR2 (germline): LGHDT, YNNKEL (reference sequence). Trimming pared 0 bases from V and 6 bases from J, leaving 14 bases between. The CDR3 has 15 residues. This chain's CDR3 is CASSQEGFRGAEAFF. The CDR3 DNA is TGTGCCAGCAGCCAAGAGGGATTCAGGGGCGCTGAAGCTTTCTTT.

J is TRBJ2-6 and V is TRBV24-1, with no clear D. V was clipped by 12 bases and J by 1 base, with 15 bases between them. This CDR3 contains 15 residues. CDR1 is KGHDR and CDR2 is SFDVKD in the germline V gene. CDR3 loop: CASIRYGSGANVLTF. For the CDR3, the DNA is TGTGCCTCCATTCGGTACGGGTCTGGGGCCAACGTCCTGACTTTC.

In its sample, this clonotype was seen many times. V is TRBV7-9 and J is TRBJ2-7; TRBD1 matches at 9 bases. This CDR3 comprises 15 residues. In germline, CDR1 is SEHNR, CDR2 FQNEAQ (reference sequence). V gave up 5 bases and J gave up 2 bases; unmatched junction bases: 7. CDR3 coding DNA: TGTGCCAGCAGCACCTCCGGGACAGGGACCTACGAGCAGTACTTC. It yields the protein CASSTSGTGTYEQYF. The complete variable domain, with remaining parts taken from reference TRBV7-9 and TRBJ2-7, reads DTGVSQNPRHKITKRGQNVTFRCDPISEHNRLYWYRQTLGQGPEFLTYFQNEAQLEKSRLLSDRFSAERPKGSFSTLEIQRTEQGDSAMYLCASSTSGTGTYEQYFGPGTRLTVT.

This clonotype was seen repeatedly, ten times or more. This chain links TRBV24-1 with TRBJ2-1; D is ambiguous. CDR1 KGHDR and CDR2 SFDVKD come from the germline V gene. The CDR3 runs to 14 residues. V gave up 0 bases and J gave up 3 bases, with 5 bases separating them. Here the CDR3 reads CATSDLPGYNEQFF. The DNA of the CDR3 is TGTGCCACCAGTGATTTGCCGGGCTACAATGAGCAGTTCTTC.

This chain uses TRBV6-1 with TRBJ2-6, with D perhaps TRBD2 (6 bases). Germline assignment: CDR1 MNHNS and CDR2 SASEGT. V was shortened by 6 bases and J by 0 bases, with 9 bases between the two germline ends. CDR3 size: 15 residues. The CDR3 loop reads CASSWDSSGANVLTF. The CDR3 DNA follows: TGTGCCAGCAGCTGGGACTCCTCTGGGGCCAACGTCCTGACTTTC.

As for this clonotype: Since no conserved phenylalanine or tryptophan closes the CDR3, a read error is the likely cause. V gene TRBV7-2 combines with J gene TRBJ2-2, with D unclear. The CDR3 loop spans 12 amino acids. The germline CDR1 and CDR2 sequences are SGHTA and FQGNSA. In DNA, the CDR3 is TGCGCCAGCAGCTTATACCCAGGGGAGCTGTTTTTG. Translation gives CASSLYPGELFL.

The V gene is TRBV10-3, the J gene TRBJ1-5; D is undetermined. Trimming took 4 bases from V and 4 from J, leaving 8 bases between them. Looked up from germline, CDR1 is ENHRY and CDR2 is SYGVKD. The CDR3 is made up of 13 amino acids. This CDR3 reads CAISGGGNQPQHF. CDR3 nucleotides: TGTGCCATCAGTGGGGGTGGGAATCAGCCCCAGCATTTT.

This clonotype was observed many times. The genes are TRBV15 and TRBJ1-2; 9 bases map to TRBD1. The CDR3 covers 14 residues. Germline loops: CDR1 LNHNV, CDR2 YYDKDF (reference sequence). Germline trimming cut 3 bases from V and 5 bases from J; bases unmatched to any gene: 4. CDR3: CATSRRDREYGYTF. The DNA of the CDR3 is TGTGCCACCAGCAGGCGGGACAGGGAATATGGCTACACCTTC.

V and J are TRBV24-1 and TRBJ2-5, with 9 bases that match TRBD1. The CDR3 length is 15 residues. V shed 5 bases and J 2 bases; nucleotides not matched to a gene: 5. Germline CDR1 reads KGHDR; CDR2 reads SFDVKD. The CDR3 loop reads CATSGRTGAQETQYF. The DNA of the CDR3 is TGTGCCACCAGTGGTAGGACAGGGGCTCAAGAGACCCAGTACTTC.

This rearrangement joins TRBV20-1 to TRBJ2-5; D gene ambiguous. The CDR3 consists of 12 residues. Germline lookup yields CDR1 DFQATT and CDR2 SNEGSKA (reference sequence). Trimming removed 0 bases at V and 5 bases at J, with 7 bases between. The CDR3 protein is CSAREGTETQYF. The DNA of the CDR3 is TGCAGTGCTAGAGAGGGAACGGAGACCCAGTACTTC.

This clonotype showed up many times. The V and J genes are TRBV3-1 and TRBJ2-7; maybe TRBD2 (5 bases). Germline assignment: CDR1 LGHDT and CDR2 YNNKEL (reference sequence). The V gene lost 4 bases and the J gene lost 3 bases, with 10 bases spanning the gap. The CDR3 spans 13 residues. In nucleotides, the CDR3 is TGTGCCAGCAGCCCCCCGGGGAGCTACGAGCAGTACGTC. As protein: CASSPPGSYEQYV.

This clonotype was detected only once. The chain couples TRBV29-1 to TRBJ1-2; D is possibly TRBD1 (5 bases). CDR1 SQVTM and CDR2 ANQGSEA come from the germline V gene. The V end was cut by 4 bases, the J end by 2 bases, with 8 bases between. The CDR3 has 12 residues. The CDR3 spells CSVGQHNYGYTF. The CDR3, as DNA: TGCAGCGTTGGACAGCACAACTATGGCTACACCTTC.

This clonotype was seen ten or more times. The CDR3 DNA follows: TGTGCCAGCAGTGTGGGTTGGGACACTGAAGCTTTCTTT. It encodes CASSVGWDTEAFF. This chain uses TRBV2 with TRBJ1-1; no definite D call. Germline loops: CDR1 SNHLY, CDR2 FYNNEI. Trimming removed 4 bases from V and 3 bases from J, with 9 bases in between. This CDR3 spans 13 amino acids. Combining the CDR3 with reference TRBV2 and TRBJ1-1 gives the whole variable domain EPEVTQTPSHQVTQMGQEVILRCVPISNHLYFYWYRQILGQKVEFLVSFYNNEISEKSEIFDDQFSVERPDGSNFTLKIRSTKLEDSAMYFCASSVGWDTEAFFGQGTRLTVV.

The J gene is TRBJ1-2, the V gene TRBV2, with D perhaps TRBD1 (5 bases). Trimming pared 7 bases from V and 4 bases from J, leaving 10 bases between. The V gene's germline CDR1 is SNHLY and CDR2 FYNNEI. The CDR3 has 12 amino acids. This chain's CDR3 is CASNGGIYGYTF. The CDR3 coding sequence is TGTGCCAGCAATGGGGGGATCTATGGCTACACCTTC.

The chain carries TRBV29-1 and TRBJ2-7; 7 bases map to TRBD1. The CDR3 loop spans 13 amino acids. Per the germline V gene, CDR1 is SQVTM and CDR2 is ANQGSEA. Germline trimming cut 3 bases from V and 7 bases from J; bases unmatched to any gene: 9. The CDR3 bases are TGCAGCGTTGACGAGCTGAGACAGGGTGAGCAGTACTTC. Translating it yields CSVDELRQGEQYF.

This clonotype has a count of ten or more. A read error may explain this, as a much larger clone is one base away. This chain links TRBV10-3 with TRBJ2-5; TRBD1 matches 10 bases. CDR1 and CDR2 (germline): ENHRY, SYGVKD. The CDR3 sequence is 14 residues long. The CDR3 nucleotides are TGTGGCAGCTCCGGGACAGGGGAGGGAGAGACCCAGTACTTC. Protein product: CGSSGTGEGETQYF.

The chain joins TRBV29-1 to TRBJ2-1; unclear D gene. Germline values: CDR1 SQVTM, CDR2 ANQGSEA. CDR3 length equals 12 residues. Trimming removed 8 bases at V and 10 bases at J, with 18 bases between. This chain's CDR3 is CSLNLPIKEQFF. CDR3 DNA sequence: TGCAGCTTAAACCTTCCGATAAAGGAGCAGTTCTTC.

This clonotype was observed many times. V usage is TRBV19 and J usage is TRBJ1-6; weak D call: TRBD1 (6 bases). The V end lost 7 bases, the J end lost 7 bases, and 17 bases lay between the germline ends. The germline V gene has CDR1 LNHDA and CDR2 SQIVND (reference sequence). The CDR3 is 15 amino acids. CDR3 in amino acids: CASTQGGLLNSPLHF. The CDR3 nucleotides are TGTGCCAGTACACAGGGAGGCCTCTTAAATTCACCCCTCCACTTT.

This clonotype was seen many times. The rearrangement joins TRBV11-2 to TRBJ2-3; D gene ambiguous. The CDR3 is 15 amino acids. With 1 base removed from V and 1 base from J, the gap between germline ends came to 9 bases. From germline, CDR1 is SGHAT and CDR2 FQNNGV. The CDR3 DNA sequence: TGTGCCAGCAGCTTAGTAAGGCATGGCACAGATACGCAGTATTTT. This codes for CASSLVRHGTDTQYF.

The CDR3 region has the DNA TGTGCCAGTAGTAACCCTTCGAACGTCCTGACTTTC. It codes for CASSNPSNVLTF. The chain is built from TRBV19 and TRBJ2-6; D not certain. Germline V gene sequence: CDR1 LNHDA, CDR2 SQIVND (reference sequence). V dropped 4 bases and J dropped 10 bases, with 8 bases sitting between them. CDR3 length equals 12 residues.

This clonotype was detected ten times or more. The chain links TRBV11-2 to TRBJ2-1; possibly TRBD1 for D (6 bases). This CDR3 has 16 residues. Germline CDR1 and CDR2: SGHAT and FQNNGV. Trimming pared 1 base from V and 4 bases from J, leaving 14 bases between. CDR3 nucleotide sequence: TGTGCCAGCAGCTTAGGCCGGCAGGGGTCGTACAATGAGCAGTTCTTC. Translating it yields CASSLGRQGSYNEQFF. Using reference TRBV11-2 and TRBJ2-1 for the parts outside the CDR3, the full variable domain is EAGVAQSPRYKIIEKRQSVAFWCNPISGHATLYWYQQILGQGPKLLIQFQNNGVVDDSQLPKDRFSAERLKGVDSTLKIQPAKLEDSAVYLCASSLGRQGSYNEQFFGPGTRLTVL.

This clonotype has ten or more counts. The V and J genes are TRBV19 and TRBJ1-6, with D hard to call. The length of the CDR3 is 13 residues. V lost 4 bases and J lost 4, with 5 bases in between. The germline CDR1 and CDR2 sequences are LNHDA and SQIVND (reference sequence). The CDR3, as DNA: TGTGCCAGTAGTAGCGCATATAATTCACCCCTCCACTTT. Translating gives CASSSAYNSPLHF.

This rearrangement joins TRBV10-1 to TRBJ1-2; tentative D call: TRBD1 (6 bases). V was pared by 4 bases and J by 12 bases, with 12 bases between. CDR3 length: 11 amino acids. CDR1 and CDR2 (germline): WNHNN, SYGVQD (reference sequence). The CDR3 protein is CASSGGGIDTF. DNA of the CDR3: TGCGCCAGCAGTGGGGGGGGCATCGACACCTTC.

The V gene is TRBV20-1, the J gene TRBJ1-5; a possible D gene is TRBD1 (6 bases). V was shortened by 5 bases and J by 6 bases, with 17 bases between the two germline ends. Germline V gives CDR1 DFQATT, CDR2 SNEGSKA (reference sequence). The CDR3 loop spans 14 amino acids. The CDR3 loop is CSAGPGDGAQPQHF. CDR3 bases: TGCAGTGCTGGCCCAGGGGATGGGGCTCAGCCCCAGCATTTT.